This passage covers 15 T cell receptor beta chains from one sample sequenced in a study of blood T cell repertoires in COVID-19. Profiled with immunoSEQ multiplex PCR; TCRdb holds only in-frame clones, not every one. This sample has 200,000 to 250,000 clones; approximately 80% occur once, and the top ten carry nearly 20%. The sequenced sample consisted of peripheral blood. The receptors were sampled from a man aged 30-40 years with active or convalescent COVID-19.

V gene TRBV24-1 combines with J gene TRBJ2-7; TRBD2 aligns across 7 bases. V shed 4 bases, J shed 8 bases, and the junction held 7 bases outside the gene matches. CDR1 is KGHDR and CDR2 is SFDVKD in the germline V gene. The CDR3 totals 13 residues. The CDR3 spells CATSDNPREKQYF. The CDR3 bases are TGTGCCACCAGTGACAATCCGCGGGAGAAGCAGTACTTC.

V gene TRBV12-3 or TRBV12-4 combines with J gene TRBJ2-7; D might be TRBD2 (6 bases). CDR3 size: 12 residues. The V end lost 6 bases, the J end lost 5 bases, and 11 bases lay between the germline ends. The CDR3, as DNA: TGTGCCAGCAGGGAGGGGACGGACGAGCAGTACTTC. This codes for CASREGTDEQYF.

The J gene is TRBJ1-5, the V gene TRBV15; 8 positions agree with TRBD1. Germline CDR1 reads LNHNV; CDR2 reads YYDKDF (reference sequence). This CDR3 spans 14 amino acids. Trimming cost V 6 bases and J 5 bases; bases outside gene matches: 6. The CDR3 nucleotides read TGTGCCACCAGGAATCTGGACAGGGATCAGCCCCAGCATTTT. It encodes CATRNLDRDQPQHF. Full variable domain (rest looked up from reference TRBV15 and TRBJ1-5): DAMVIQNPRYQVTQFGKPVTLSCSQTLNHNVMYWYQQKSSQAPKLLFHYYDKDFNNEADTPDNFQSRRPNTSFCFLDIRSPGLGDTAMYLCATRNLDRDQPQHFGDGTRLSIL.

The genes are TRBV11-3 and TRBJ1-4, with D possibly being TRBD1 (6 bases). CDR1 and CDR2 from the germline V gene are SGHNT and YENEEA. This CDR3 is 14 amino acids long. Trimming took 6 bases from V and 5 from J, leaving 13 bases between them. The CDR3: CASSLDRWNEKLFF. For the CDR3, the DNA is TGTGCCAGCAGTCTCGACAGGTGGAATGAAAAACTGTTTTTT.

This clone was recorded once. Here the CDR3 reads CASSPGTKSYEQYF. CDR3 DNA: TGTGCCAGCAGCCCCGGGACAAAATCCTACGAGCAGTACTTC. The chain employs TRBV5-6 and TRBJ2-7; tentatively, D is TRBD1 (6 bases). The CDR3 runs 14 residues. Trimming removed 4 bases from V and 1 base from J, with 12 bases in between. CDR1 and CDR2 (germline): SGHDT, YYEEEE.

The genes are TRBV24-1 and TRBJ1-5, with 8 bases aligning to TRBD1. The CDR3 has 15 residues. V dropped 4 bases and J dropped 5; count of bases not matched to a gene: 6. Per the germline V gene, CDR1 is KGHDR and CDR2 is SFDVKD. CDR3 in amino acids: CATSDPTGADQPQHF. The CDR3 DNA reads as TGTGCCACCAGTGACCCGACAGGGGCCGATCAGCCCCAGCATTTT.

The chain carries TRBV18 and TRBJ2-3; TRBD2 might be the D (6 bases). This CDR3 contains 17 residues. V lost 0 bases to trimming and J lost 4 bases, with 17 bases between them. Germline CDR1 is KGHSH and CDR2 is LQKENI. The CDR3 here is CASSPPRGGSPADTQYF. DNA of the CDR3: TGTGCCAGCTCACCACCGCGGGGTGGGTCTCCGGCAGATACGCAGTATTTT.

V is TRBV4-1 and J is TRBJ1-2, with D uncertain. The CDR3 sequence is 15 residues long. V was cut by 3 bases and J by 0 bases, with 11 bases left in between. The germline CDR1 and CDR2 sequences are MGHRA and YSYEKL. The CDR3 here is CASSHPLGANYGYTF. Written as DNA, the CDR3 is TGCGCCAGCAGCCATCCCCTCGGAGCTAACTATGGCTACACCTTC.

The chain links TRBV19 to TRBJ2-7, with D possibly TRBD1 on 6 matching bases. Trimming stripped 5 bases from V and 3 bases from J, with 11 bases between. Germline CDR1 is LNHDA and CDR2 is SQIVND (reference sequence). This CDR3 comprises 13 residues. The CDR3 is CASSLSQGYEQYF. The CDR3 DNA reads as TGTGCCAGTAGTTTATCACAGGGCTACGAGCAGTACTTC.

The chain has TRBV4-3 and TRBJ2-4; tentative D call: TRBD2 (6 bases). V was shortened by 1 base and J by 6 bases, with 16 bases between the two germline ends. Germline V gene data show CDR1 as LGHNA and CDR2 as YSLEER. This CDR3 has 16 amino acids. The CDR3 DNA sequence: TGCGCCAGCAGCCAAGTTTCCGCGGGGATTGGAAACATTCAGTACTTC. Translation: CASSQVSAGIGNIQYF.

The chain joins TRBV4-3 to TRBJ1-2; D gene uncertain. This CDR3 is 16 amino acids long. CDR1 is LGHNA, CDR2 YSLEER, per germline. Between the trimmed V and J ends, which lost 3 bases and 5 bases, there was a span of 19 bases. In DNA, the CDR3 is TGCGCCAGCAGCCATAGCCCCCCTGTACGGAATTATGGCTACACCTTC. Translated, it gives CASSHSPPVRNYGYTF.

The V gene is TRBV28, the J gene TRBJ2-7, with D possibly matching TRBD2 (6 bases). V lost 5 bases to trimming and J lost 3 bases, with 11 bases between them. The CDR3 spans 13 residues. The germline V gene has CDR1 MDHEN and CDR2 SYDVKM. The CDR3 bases are TGTGCCAGCAGTCCCGGGGGAGTCTACGAGCAGTACTTC. Translated: CASSPGGVYEQYF. Drawing the rest from reference TRBV28 and TRBJ2-7, the complete variable domain is DVKVTQSSRYLVKRTGEKVFLECVQDMDHENMFWYRQDPGLGLRLIYFSYDVKMKEKGDIPEGYSVSREKKERFSLILESASTNQTSMYLCASSPGGVYEQYFGPGTRLTVT.

This chain connects TRBV27 to TRBJ1-2, with D possibly being TRBD1 (6 bases). Germline loops: CDR1 MNHEY, CDR2 SMNVEV (reference sequence). This CDR3 is 17 amino acids long. The V and J ends lost 3 bases and 7 bases respectively, with 24 bases between them. The DNA of the CDR3 is TGTGCCAGCAGTTTCCACCCTAAAGGCCACTTAGGGGGTGGCTACACCTTC. Amino acid sequence: CASSFHPKGHLGGGYTF.

This chain joins TRBV28 and TRBJ1-2, with 9 bases aligning to TRBD1. J lost 5 bases, V lost 6 bases, and 4 bases had no gene match. CDR3 length: 13 residues. CDR1 and CDR2 from the germline V gene are MDHEN and SYDVKM. CDR3 nucleotide sequence: TGTGCCAGCAGCACAGGGGGCGAATATGGCTACACCTTC. Translation: CASSTGGEYGYTF.

This chain uses TRBV28 with TRBJ1-1; no reliable D call. The germline CDR1 and CDR2 sequences are MDHEN and SYDVKM. The CDR3 totals 12 residues. Trimming pared 2 bases from V and 11 bases from J, leaving 12 bases between. The CDR3 coding sequence is TGTGCCAGCAGTTTACCATCACGGTGGGCTTTCTTT. It translates to CASSLPSRWAFF.